This T cell receptor beta chain was identified during a study of PD-1 blockade in classical Hodgkin lymphoma. Data came from immunoSEQ multiplex PCR; TCRdb stores just in-frame clones and leaves some out. In the table there are roughly 45,000 clones, approximately 79% of which are singletons. Regarding this clone: Its matching antigen is unknown.

Each patient relapsed following autologous stem cell transplantation, and prior brentuximab vedotin exposure differed. Study-level results: The CD4+ diversity rise by C4D1 was clearest in complete responders. Patients who responded completely had about the same baseline diversity as newly diagnosed patients.

V lost 10 bases and J 6 bases, leaving 9 bases between the germline ends. Germline lookup yields CDR1 SNHLY and CDR2 FYNNEI. This CDR3 comprises 11 residues. This sequence joins TRBV2 and TRBJ2-2, with D maybe TRBD1 (6 bases). The specimen was peripheral blood mononuclear cells (PBMCs), collected before the second cycle of nivolumab. The clonotype comes from a human donor with classical Hodgkin lymphoma. The CDR3 DNA is TGTGCCAAAAACAGGGCCGGGGAGCTGTTTTTT. It translates to CAKNRAGELFF.